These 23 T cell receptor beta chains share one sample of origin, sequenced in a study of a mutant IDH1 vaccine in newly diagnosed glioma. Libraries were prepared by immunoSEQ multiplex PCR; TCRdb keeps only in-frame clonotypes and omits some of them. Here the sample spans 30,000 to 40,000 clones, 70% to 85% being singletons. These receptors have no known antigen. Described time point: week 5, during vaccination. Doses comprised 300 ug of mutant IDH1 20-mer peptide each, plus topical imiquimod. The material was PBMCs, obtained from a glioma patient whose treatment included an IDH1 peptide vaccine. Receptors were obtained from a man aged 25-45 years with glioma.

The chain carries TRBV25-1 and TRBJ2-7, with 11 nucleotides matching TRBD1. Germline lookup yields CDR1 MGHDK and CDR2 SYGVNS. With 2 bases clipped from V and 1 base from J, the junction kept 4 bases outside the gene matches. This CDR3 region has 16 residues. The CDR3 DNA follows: TGTGCCAGCAGTGAAGGTGGGACAGGGGGTTCCTACGAGCAGTACTTC. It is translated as CASSEGGTGGSYEQYF.

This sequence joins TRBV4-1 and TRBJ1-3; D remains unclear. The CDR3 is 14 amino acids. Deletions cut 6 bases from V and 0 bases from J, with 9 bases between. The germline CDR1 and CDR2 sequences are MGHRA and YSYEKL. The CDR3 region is CASRTFSSGNTIYF. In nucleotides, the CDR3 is TGCGCCAGCAGGACTTTCAGCTCTGGAAACACCATATATTTT.

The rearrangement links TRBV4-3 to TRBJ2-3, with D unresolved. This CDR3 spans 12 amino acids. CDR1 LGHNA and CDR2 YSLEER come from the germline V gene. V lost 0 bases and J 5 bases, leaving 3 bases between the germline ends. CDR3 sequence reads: CASSQDKDTQYF. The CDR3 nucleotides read TGCGCCAGCAGCCAAGATAAAGATACGCAGTATTTT.

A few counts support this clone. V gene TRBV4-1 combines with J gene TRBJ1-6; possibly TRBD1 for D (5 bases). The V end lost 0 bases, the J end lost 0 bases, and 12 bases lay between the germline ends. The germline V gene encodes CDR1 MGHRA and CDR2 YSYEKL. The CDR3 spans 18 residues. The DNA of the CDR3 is TGCGCCAGCAGCCAAGATCCCAACAGGAGCTCCTATAATTCACCCCTCCACTTT. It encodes CASSQDPNRSSYNSPLHF.

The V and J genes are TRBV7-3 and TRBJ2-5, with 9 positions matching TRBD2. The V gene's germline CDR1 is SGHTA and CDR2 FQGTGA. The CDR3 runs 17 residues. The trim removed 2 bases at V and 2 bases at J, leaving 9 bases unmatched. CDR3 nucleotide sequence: TGTGCCAGCAGCTTAGGGTATAGCGGGGGCCCTCAAGAGACCCAGTACTTC. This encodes CASSLGYSGGPQETQYF. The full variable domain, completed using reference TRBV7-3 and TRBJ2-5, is GAGVSQTPSNKVTEKGKYVELRCDPISGHTALYWYRQSLGQGPEFLIYFQGTGAADDSGLPNDRFFAVRPEGSVSTLKIQRTERGDSAVYLCASSLGYSGGPQETQYFGPGTRLLVL.

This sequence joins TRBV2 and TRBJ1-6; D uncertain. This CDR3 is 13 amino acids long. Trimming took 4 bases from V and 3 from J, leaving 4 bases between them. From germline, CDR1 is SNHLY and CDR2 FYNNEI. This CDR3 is CASSGLYNSPLHF. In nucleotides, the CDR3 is TGTGCCAGCAGTGGGCTCTATAATTCACCCCTCCACTTT. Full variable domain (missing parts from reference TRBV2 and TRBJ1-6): EPEVTQTPSHQVTQMGQEVILRCVPISNHLYFYWYRQILGQKVEFLVSFYNNEISEKSEIFDDQFSVERPDGSNFTLKIRSTKLEDSAMYFCASSGLYNSPLHFGNGTRLTVT.

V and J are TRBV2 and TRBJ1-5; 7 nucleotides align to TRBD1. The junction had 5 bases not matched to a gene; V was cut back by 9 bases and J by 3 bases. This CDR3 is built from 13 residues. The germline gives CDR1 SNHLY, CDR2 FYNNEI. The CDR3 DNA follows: TGTGCCAGTAAACAGGGGCCCAATCAGCCCCAGCATTTT. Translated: CASKQGPNQPQHF.

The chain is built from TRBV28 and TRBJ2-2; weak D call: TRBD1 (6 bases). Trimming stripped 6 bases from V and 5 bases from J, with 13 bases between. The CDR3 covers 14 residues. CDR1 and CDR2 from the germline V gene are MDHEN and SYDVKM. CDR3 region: CASSLGAGTGELFF. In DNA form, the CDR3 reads TGTGCCAGCAGCCTGGGGGCTGGAACCGGGGAGCTGTTTTTT.

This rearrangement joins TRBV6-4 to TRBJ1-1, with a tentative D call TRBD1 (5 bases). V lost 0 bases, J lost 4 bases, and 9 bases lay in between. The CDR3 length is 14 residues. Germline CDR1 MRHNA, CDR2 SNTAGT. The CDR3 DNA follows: TGTGCCAGCAGTGACTCGGGGGGGGGCACTGAAGCTTTCTTT. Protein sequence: CASSDSGGGTEAFF.

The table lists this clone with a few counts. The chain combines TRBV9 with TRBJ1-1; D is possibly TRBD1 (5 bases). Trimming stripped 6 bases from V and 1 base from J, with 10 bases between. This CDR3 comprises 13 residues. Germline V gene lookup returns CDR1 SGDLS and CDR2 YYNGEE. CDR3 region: CASTRTGNTEAFF. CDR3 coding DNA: TGTGCCAGCACCCGTACAGGGAACACTGAAGCTTTCTTT.

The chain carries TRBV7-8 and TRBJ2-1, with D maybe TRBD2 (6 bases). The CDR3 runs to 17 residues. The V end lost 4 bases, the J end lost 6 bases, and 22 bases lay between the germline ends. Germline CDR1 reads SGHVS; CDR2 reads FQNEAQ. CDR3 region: CASSSPRLVAASNEQFF. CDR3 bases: TGTGCCAGCAGCTCGCCGCGGTTGGTAGCGGCTAGCAATGAGCAGTTCTTC.

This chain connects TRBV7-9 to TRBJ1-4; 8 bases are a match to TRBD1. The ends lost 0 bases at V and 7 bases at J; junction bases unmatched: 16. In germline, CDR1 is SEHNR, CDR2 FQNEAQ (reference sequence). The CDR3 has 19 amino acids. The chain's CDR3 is CASSLAGGLDRGRSEKLFF. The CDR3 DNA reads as TGTGCCAGCAGCTTAGCCGGCGGCTTAGACAGGGGCCGTAGTGAAAAACTGTTTTTT.

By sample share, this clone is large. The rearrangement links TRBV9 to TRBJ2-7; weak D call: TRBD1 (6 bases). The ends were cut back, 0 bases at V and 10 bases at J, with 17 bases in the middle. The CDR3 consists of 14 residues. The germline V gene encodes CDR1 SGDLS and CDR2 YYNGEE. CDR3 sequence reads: CASSVEPGVADQYF. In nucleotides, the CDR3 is TGTGCCAGCAGCGTAGAACCAGGGGTTGCGGATCAGTACTTC.

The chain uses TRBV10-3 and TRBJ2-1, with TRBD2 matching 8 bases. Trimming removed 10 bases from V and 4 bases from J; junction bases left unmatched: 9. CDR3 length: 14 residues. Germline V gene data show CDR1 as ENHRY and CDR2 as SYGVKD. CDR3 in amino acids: CATLAGTGYNEQFF. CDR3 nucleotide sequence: TGTGCCACCCTAGCGGGTACTGGATACAATGAGCAGTTCTTC.

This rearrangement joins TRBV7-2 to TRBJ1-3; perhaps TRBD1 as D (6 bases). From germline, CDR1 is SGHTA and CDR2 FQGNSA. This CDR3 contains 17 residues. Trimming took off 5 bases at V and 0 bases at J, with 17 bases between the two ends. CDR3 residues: CASSTHRGGFSGNTIYF. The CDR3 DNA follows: TGTGCCAGCAGCACGCATAGGGGGGGCTTCTCTGGAAACACCATATATTTT.

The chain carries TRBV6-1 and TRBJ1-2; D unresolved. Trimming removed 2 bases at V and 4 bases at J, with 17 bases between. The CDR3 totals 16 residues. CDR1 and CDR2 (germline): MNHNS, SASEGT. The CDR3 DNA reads TGTGCCAGCAGTGAATTGAATCGACCCCCTCCCTATGGCTACACCTTC. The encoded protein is CASSELNRPPPYGYTF.

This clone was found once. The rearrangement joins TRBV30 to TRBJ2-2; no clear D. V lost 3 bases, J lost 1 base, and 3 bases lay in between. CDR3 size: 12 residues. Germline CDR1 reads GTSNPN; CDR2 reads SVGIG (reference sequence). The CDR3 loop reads CAWSENTGELFF. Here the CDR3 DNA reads TGTGCCTGGAGCGAGAACACCGGGGAGCTGTTTTTT.

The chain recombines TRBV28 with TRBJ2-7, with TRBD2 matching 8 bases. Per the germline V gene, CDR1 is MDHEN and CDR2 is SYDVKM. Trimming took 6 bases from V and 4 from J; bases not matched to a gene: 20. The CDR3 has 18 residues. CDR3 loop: CASRPGGAGLLLRYEQYF. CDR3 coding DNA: TGTGCCAGCAGGCCCGGGGGGGCGGGTCTACTCCTCAGATACGAGCAGTACTTC.

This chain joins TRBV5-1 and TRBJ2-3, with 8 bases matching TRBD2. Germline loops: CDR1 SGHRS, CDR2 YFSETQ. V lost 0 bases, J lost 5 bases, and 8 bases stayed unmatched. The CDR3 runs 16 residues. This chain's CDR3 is CASSLGAGGSGDTQYF. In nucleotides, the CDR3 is TGCGCCAGCAGCTTGGGGGCGGGGGGTTCCGGAGATACGCAGTATTTT.

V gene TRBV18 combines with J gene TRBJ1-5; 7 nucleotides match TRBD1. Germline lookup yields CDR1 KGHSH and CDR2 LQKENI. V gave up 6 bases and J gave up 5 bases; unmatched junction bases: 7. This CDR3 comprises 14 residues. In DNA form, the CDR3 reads TGTGCCAGCTCGCCCGACAGGGTGGATCAGCCCCAGCATTTT. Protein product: CASSPDRVDQPQHF.

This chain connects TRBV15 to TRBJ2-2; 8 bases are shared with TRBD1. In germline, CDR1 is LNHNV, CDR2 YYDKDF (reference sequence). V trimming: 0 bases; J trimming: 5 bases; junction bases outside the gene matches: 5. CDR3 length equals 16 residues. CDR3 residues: CATSRDRTGGTGELFF. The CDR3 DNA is TGTGCCACCAGCAGAGATCGTACAGGGGGGACCGGGGAGCTGTTTTTT.

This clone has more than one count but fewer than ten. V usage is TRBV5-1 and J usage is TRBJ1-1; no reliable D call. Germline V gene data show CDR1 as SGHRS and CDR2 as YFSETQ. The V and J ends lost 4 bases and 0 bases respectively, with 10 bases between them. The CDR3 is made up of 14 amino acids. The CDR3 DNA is TGCGCCAGCAGCCCAGCTATCATGAACACTGAAGCTTTCTTT. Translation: CASSPAIMNTEAFF.

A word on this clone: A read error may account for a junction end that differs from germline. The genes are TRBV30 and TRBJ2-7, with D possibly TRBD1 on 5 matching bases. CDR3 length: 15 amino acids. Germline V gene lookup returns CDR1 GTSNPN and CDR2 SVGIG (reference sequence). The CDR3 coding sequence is TGTGCCTGGCTCATATCGCCCCTATCGCCAGGGCGCTTAAAGTTC. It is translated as CAWLISPLSPGRLKF.